Below, one T cell receptor beta chain is given with its context. V lost 4 bases to trimming and J lost 7 bases; unmatched junction nucleotides: 11. This CDR3 is 16 amino acids long. The germline CDR1 and CDR2 sequences are MGHRA and YSYEKL. Assay: immunoSEQ multiplex PCR; the TCRdb copy retains only in-frame clones and omits some. This table has about 170,000 clones, approximately 85% appearing once. This entry is derived from a study of blood T cell repertoires in COVID-19. Study-level information: PBMCs, B-cell-depleted T cells, or T cells were the source of the cDNA or gDNA that made up the material.

During active infection, Seattle patients enrolled and were then monitored through disease. Sequencing used peripheral blood. The receptor comes from a woman older than 75 with COVID-19, enrolled during active disease. The gene calls are TRBV4-1 and TRBJ2-1, with 9 positions matching TRBD2. The CDR3 loop is CASSPPGLAGFNEQFF. CDR3 nucleotides: TGCGCCAGCAGCCCACCCGGGCTAGCGGGGTTTAATGAGCAGTTCTTC.